This T cell receptor (beta chain) appears in the sequencing data of a study of T cell responses to AZD1222 COVID-19 vaccine. Concerning this clone itself: The antigen remains undetermined.

V shed 3 bases and J shed 5 bases, with 17 bases lying between them. The CDR3 runs to 15 residues. The V gene's germline CDR1 is SGHRS and CDR2 YFSETQ. General study findings and limits: Just a handful of people given AZD1222 tested seropositive at baseline.

Assay: immunoSEQ multiplex PCR; the TCRdb copy retains only in-frame clones and omits some. The profile shows roughly 140,000 clones, about 90% of them singletons. Sequences were derived from peripheral blood, sampled on day 0 of AZD1222 vaccination. J is TRBJ2-5 and V is TRBV5-1; D is tentatively TRBD1 or TRBD2 (5 bases each). The source is an adult in good health. CDR3 amino acids: CASSSESGWDETQYF. As DNA, the CDR3 is TGCGCCAGCAGCTCCGAATCCGGGTGGGACGAGACCCAGTACTTC.